A single sample gave rise to the 17 T cell receptor beta chains below, sequenced in a study of T cell repertoires in cytomegalovirus infection. TCRdb used MiXCR to reprocess the reads, holding one entry per CDR3 protein. The sample consists of fewer than 250,000 distinct CDR3 sequences, 9% to 15% of them appearing once. Sample: PBMCs. Every receptor here comes from a human donor in good health (CMV status not recorded). Some clones in this sample may be carry-over from other donors' samples.

The chain has TRBV20-1 and TRBJ2-1; D perhaps matches TRBD2 (5 bases). The CDR3 is made up of 15 amino acids. Germline CDR1 reads DFQATT; CDR2 reads SNEGSKA (reference sequence). V gave up 7 bases and J gave up 0 bases, with 16 bases separating them. In DNA, the CDR3 is TGCAGTGTTGGACTCCACCAGAGCTCCTACAATGAGCAGTTCTTC. This codes for CSVGLHQSSYNEQFF.

This chain joins TRBV19 and TRBJ2-1; perhaps TRBD2 as D (6 bases). The CDR3 runs to 14 residues. Per the germline V gene, CDR1 is LNHDA and CDR2 is SQIVND (reference sequence). V was shortened by 6 bases and J by 5 bases, with 14 bases between the two germline ends. The CDR3 loop reads CASSVSSAHNEQFF. The CDR3 bases are TGTGCCAGTAGCGTGTCTAGCGCTCACAATGAGCAGTTCTTC.

This clonotype occurred a few times. The genes are TRBV11-2 and TRBJ1-1; maybe TRBD1 (6 bases). V shed 0 bases and J shed 1 base, with 9 bases lying between them. Germline V gene lookup returns CDR1 SGHAT and CDR2 FQNNGV. This CDR3 spans 15 amino acids. In DNA form, the CDR3 reads TGTGCCAGCAGCTTAGATACAGGGTGGAACACTGAAGCTTTCTTT. Translating gives CASSLDTGWNTEAFF.

This chain joins TRBV6-2 or TRBV6-3 and TRBJ2-5, with D possibly matching TRBD1 (6 bases). V was pared by 5 bases and J by 2 bases, with 12 bases between. This CDR3 is built from 14 residues. Per germline, CDR1 MNHEY and CDR2 SVGEGT. This CDR3 is CASSPPDSQETQYF. The CDR3 DNA reads TGTGCCAGCAGTCCCCCGGACAGTCAAGAGACCCAGTACTTC.

Of note for this clonotype: Being one base from a much bigger clone, this may be a read error. V usage is TRBV7-4 and J usage is TRBJ1-1, with D tentatively TRBD1 (5 bases). The CDR3 extends over 16 amino acids. Looked up from germline, CDR1 is SGHVT and CDR2 is SQSDAQ. The CDR3 sequence is CASSLVPGPVNTEALF. DNA of the CDR3: TGTGCCAGCAGCTTAGTCCCAGGGCCGGTGAACACTGAAGCTTTGTTT.

The chain links TRBV20-1 to TRBJ2-3, with a possible D match to TRBD1 (5 bases). V dropped 5 bases and J dropped 11 bases, with 14 bases sitting between them. Looked up from germline, CDR1 is DFQATT and CDR2 is SNEGSKA (reference sequence). The CDR3 spans 11 residues. The CDR3 DNA follows: TGCAGTGCTGGCCAAGTTCAGGGGCAGTATTTT. This gives the protein CSAGQVQGQYF.

This clonotype was counted ten times or more. This chain connects TRBV7-3 to TRBJ1-2; D unresolved. Per the germline V gene, CDR1 is SGHTA and CDR2 is FQGTGA. The V gene lost 4 bases and the J gene lost 8 bases, with 8 bases spanning the gap. The length of the CDR3 is 11 residues. The CDR3 sequence is CASSSSTGYTF. CDR3 DNA: TGTGCCAGCAGCTCGTCGACAGGCTACACCTTC.

This clonotype has a count of ten or more. This chain joins TRBV7-2 and TRBJ1-4; 7 positions match TRBD1. The CDR3 extends over 14 amino acids. V trimming: 4 bases; J trimming: 11 bases; junction bases outside the gene matches: 10. The germline V gene encodes CDR1 SGHTA and CDR2 FQGNSA. The CDR3 region has the DNA TGTGCCAGCAGCTGGAAACAACAGGGGACTAAACTGTTTTTT. Translating it yields CASSWKQQGTKLFF.

At least ten counts were recorded for this clonotype. The chain carries TRBV7-9 and TRBJ1-2; possibly TRBD1 for D (6 bases). V was shortened by 5 bases and J by 6 bases, with 16 bases between the two germline ends. Looked up from germline, CDR1 is SEHNR and CDR2 is FQNEAQ (reference sequence). CDR3 size: 14 residues. The CDR3 region is CASSLSRGGHGYTF. As DNA, the CDR3 is TGTGCCAGCAGCCTTAGTAGAGGGGGACATGGCTACACCTTC.

This clonotype was seen more than once but under ten times. The chain couples TRBV2 to TRBJ2-7; 13 nucleotides agree with TRBD2. From germline, CDR1 is SNHLY and CDR2 FYNNEI. The CDR3 is 15 amino acids. The V gene end was trimmed by 6 bases and the J gene end by 0 bases; junction bases not matched to a gene: 2. As DNA, the CDR3 is TGTGCCAGCAGGGGGACTAGCGGGATCTCCTACGAGCAGTACTTC. Its protein product is CASRGTSGISYEQYF.

This clonotype was seen a handful of times. The chain carries TRBV10-3 and TRBJ2-3; perhaps TRBD2 as D (7 bases). V was clipped by 3 bases and J by 2 bases, with 15 bases between them. Germline CDR1 reads ENHRY; CDR2 reads SYGVKD. CDR3 length: 16 residues. The CDR3 nucleotides read TGTGCCATCAGTGACCCATCGGCGGGGGCCACAGATACGCAGTATTTT. This sequence encodes CAISDPSAGATDTQYF.

This clonotype was counted at least ten times. The chain combines TRBV6-2 or TRBV6-3 with TRBJ1-1; D ambiguous. Per germline, CDR1 MNHEY and CDR2 SVGEGT. Trimming took off 8 bases at V and 1 base at J, with 20 bases between the two ends. The CDR3 sequence is 16 residues long. The CDR3 is CASRPPPGSTNTEAFF. The CDR3 region has the DNA TGTGCCAGCCGCCCCCCCCCGGGGTCGACGAACACTGAAGCTTTCTTT.

In this sample, this clonotype turned up many times. One end of the junction fails to match germline, which may point to a read error. CDR3 protein: CASSLMDYGYTF. CDR3 sequence (DNA): TGTGCCAGCAGCTTAATGGACTACGGCTACACCTTC. The chain uses TRBV7-2 and TRBJ1-2; D unresolved. This CDR3 spans 12 amino acids. Germline loops: CDR1 SGHTA, CDR2 FQGNSA.

This clonotype was counted many times. The chain carries TRBV11-1 and TRBJ1-1; D call uncertain. The length of the CDR3 is 14 residues. Trimming removed 4 bases from V and 4 bases from J, with 13 bases in between. Per germline, CDR1 SGHAT and CDR2 FQDESV (reference sequence). Written as DNA, the CDR3 is TGTGCCAGCAGCTCAAGAAAGGTGGGCACTGAAGCTTTCTTT. This gives the protein CASSSRKVGTEAFF.

The J gene is TRBJ1-1, the V gene TRBV7-2, with D maybe TRBD1 (5 bases). The germline V and J ends were trimmed by 5 bases and 7 bases, with 17 bases remaining between them. Germline V gives CDR1 SGHTA, CDR2 FQGNSA. The CDR3 extends over 14 amino acids. CDR3 residues: CASSPTGPPGEAFF. DNA of the CDR3: TGTGCCAGCAGCCCGACGGGGCCCCCGGGTGAAGCTTTCTTT.

This clonotype was seen a handful of times. This rearrangement joins TRBV12-3 or TRBV12-4 to TRBJ1-3; D call uncertain. Trimming stripped 5 bases from V and 2 bases from J, with 16 bases between. The CDR3 is 16 amino acids. CDR3 bases: TGTGCCAGCAGTCCCGCACTCGGGATAACTGGAAACACCATATATTTT. Its protein is CASSPALGITGNTIYF.

This chain connects TRBV5-1 to TRBJ2-1; no definite D call. Germline CDR1 and CDR2: SGHRS and YFSETQ. Trimming cost V 0 bases and J 0 bases, with 10 bases left between them. This CDR3 spans 16 amino acids. The CDR3: CASSLDSRSSYNEQFF. DNA for the CDR3: TGCGCCAGCAGCTTGGACTCTAGGAGCTCCTACAATGAGCAGTTCTTC.